This TCR beta chain was sequenced during a study of OX40 agonist ivuxolimab in advanced cancers. Whole-study context: Across the patients, intravenous ivuxolimab was delivered every 2 weeks at 0.01 to 10 mg/kg.

Profiling relied on immunoSEQ multiplex PCR, and the TCRdb table lists in-frame clones only, not all of them. The top ten clones hold 4.5% to 5.5% of a sample with approximately 92,000 clones, less than 85% of them seen once. Germline CDR1 reads MNHNS; CDR2 reads SASEGT. Trimming removed 8 bases at V and 4 bases at J, with 11 bases between. This CDR3 region has 13 residues. The clonotype was recovered from an adult with an advanced solid tumor such as melanoma, head and neck, liver or kidney cancer. The chain joins TRBV6-1 to TRBJ2-2, with D uncertain. The specimen comprised CD4+ or CD8+ T cells sorted from blood, sampled in a trial of the OX40 agonist ivuxolimab. CDR3 coding DNA: TGTGCCAGCCCAGAGCCGTCCACCGGGGAGCTGTTTTTT. It yields the protein CASPEPSTGELFF.